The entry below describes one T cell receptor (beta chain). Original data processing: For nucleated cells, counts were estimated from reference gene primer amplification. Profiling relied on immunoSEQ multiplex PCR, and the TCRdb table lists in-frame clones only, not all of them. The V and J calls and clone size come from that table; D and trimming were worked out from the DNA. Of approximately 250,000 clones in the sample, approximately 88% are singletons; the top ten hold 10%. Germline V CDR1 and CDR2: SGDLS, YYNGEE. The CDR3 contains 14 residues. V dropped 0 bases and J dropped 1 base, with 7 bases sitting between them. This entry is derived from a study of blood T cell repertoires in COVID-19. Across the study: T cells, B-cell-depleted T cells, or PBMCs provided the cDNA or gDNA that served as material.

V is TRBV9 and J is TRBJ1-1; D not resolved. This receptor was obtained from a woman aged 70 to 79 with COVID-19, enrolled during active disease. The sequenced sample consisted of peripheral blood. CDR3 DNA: TGTGCCAGCAGCGTAGGACTGACGAACACTGAAGCTTTCTTT. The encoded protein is CASSVGLTNTEAFF.